The entry below describes one T cell receptor beta chain. TCRdb passed the PCR reads through MiXCR, listing each CDR3 protein once. Here the sample spans around 12,000 distinct CDR3 sequences, about 55% being singletons. The data stem from a study of tumor-infiltrating lymphocytes in oesophageal squamous cell carcinoma. The CDR3 sequence is 17 residues long. Germline CDR1 MNHEY, CDR2 SVGEGT. The source material was esophageal tumor tissue. This receptor was obtained from a female donor with esophageal squamous cell carcinoma. The V call is TRBV6-2 or TRBV6-3, the J call TRBJ1-1; D may match TRBD1 or TRBD2 (5 bases each). The DNA end favors TRBJ2-1, so the J call may be wrong. This chain's CDR3 is CASSPLEGVQRANEQFF. Here the CDR3 DNA reads TGTGCCAGCAGTCCGCTCGAAGGGGTTCAGAGGGCAAATGAGCAGTTCTTC.